These 16 T cell receptor beta chains originate from one sample sequenced in a study of cytomegalovirus exposure and HLA in healthy donors. The data were produced by immunoSEQ multiplex PCR, yet TCRdb's version contains in-frame clones alone and is incomplete. This table holds 150,000 to 250,000 clones, about three quarters found once. Sequenced material: PBMCs. These receptors came from a woman aged 25 to 39 in good health and CMV-seronegative.

The CDR3 DNA reads as TGTGCCAGCAGCGTAGGGACAGGGCAGACCTACGAGCAGTACTTC. This translates into CASSVGTGQTYEQYF. The chain carries TRBV9 and TRBJ2-7, with 8 bases fitting TRBD1. Germline assignment: CDR1 SGDLS and CDR2 YYNGEE. This CDR3 region has 15 residues. The J segment lost 2 bases and the V segment lost 0 bases, leaving 4 bases of the junction unmatched.

This clone was seen a single time. The J gene is TRBJ1-2, the V gene TRBV18, with D possibly being TRBD1 (6 bases). Germline V lookup: CDR1 KGHSH, CDR2 LQKENI. The CDR3 is 13 residues long. Trimming left V 6 bases short and J 8 bases short, with 16 bases between. The CDR3 protein is CASSQGIVEGYTF. The CDR3 DNA reads as TGTGCCAGCTCTCAGGGGATCGTGGAGGGCTACACCTTC. The whole variable domain, filled in from reference TRBV18 and TRBJ1-2, reads NAGVMQNPRHLVRRRGQEARLRCSPMKGHSHVYWYRQLPEEGLKFMVYLQKENIIDESGMPKERFSAEFPKEGPSILRIQQVVRGDSAAYFCASSQGIVEGYTFGSGTRLTVV.

The chain couples TRBV6-6 to TRBJ1-1; 8 bases match TRBD1. This CDR3 has 15 residues. V was pared by 6 bases and J by 0 bases, with 6 bases of the junction left unmatched. CDR1 and CDR2 (germline): MNHNY, SVGAGI (reference sequence). CDR3 in DNA: TGTGCCAGCAGACAATACAGGGGGTTGAACACTGAAGCTTTCTTT. Its translation is CASRQYRGLNTEAFF.

The rearrangement joins TRBV6-6 to TRBJ1-3; D uncertain. Trimming shortened V by 4 bases and J by 4 bases, and 14 bases separated the two germline ends. Germline CDR1 MNHNY, CDR2 SVGAGI (reference sequence). This CDR3 is 15 amino acids long. Written as DNA, the CDR3 is TGTGCCAGCAGTTTAGGAATTGGGAGGGGAAACACCATATATTTT. Amino acids: CASSLGIGRGNTIYF.

The chain links TRBV6-4 to TRBJ2-2; 7 bases fit TRBD1. Trimming cost V 3 bases and J 7 bases; bases outside gene matches: 8. The CDR3 totals 15 residues. CDR1 is MRHNA, CDR2 SNTAGT, per germline. The CDR3 spells CASSENRGGNGELFF. The CDR3 DNA reads as TGTGCCAGCAGTGAAAACAGGGGTGGAAACGGGGAGCTGTTTTTT.

V and J are TRBV6-6 and TRBJ2-1; TRBD2 agrees at 7 bases. The germline V gene encodes CDR1 MNHNY and CDR2 SVGAGI (reference sequence). V was pared by 3 bases and J by 8 bases, with 10 bases of the junction left unmatched. This CDR3 region has 15 residues. The CDR3 DNA is TGTGCCAGCAGTTATCCACCCGGACTAGGCGATGAGCAGTTCTTC. Its translation is CASSYPPGLGDEQFF.

This rearrangement joins TRBV7-9 to TRBJ2-1, with 11 bases fitting TRBD2. The V segment lost 6 bases and the J segment 6 bases; nucleotides outside the gene matches: 7. The germline CDR1 and CDR2 sequences are SEHNR and FQNEAQ (reference sequence). The CDR3 is 15 residues long. CDR3 amino acids: CASRGLAVTLNEQFF. The CDR3 nucleotides are TGTGCCAGCAGGGGACTAGCGGTGACGCTCAATGAGCAGTTCTTC.

This chain connects TRBV28 to TRBJ2-7; TRBD1 matches at 8 bases. The length of the CDR3 is 13 residues. V shed 8 bases, J shed 5 bases, and the junction held 8 bases outside the gene matches. Germline CDR1 MDHEN, CDR2 SYDVKM. The CDR3 protein is CASLNRGVDEQYF. The CDR3 DNA follows: TGTGCCAGCCTAAACAGGGGGGTGGACGAGCAGTACTTC.

The rearrangement links TRBV7-3 to TRBJ1-1, with TRBD1 identical over 7 bases. Looked up from germline, CDR1 is SGHTA and CDR2 is FQGTGA. The CDR3 extends over 17 amino acids. Germline trimming cut 2 bases from V and 2 bases from J; bases unmatched to any gene: 11. The DNA of the CDR3 is TGTGCCAGCAGCTTAGTCCCGACAGGGACCCTCAACACTGAAGCTTTCTTT. Translated: CASSLVPTGTLNTEAFF. The variable domain in full, completed from reference TRBV7-3 and TRBJ1-1, reads GAGVSQTPSNKVTEKGKYVELRCDPISGHTALYWYRQSLGQGPEFLIYFQGTGAADDSGLPNDRFFAVRPEGSVSTLKIQRTERGDSAVYLCASSLVPTGTLNTEAFFGQGTRLTVV.

The count of this clone is one. The rearrangement links TRBV6-1 to TRBJ2-7; 8 bases match TRBD1. CDR1 is MNHNS, CDR2 SASEGT, per germline. This CDR3 contains 14 residues. J gave up 3 bases and V 7 bases, and 8 bases lay outside the gene matches. The CDR3 DNA reads TGTGCCAGCACCCCCCCGGGACAGGTCTACGAGCAGTACTTC. It is translated as CASTPPGQVYEQYF.

This clone was recorded only once. V is TRBV7-9 and J is TRBJ2-2; D perhaps matches TRBD2 (6 bases). CDR1 and CDR2 from the germline V gene are SEHNR and FQNEAQ (reference sequence). The germline V and J ends were trimmed by 5 bases and 4 bases, with 11 bases remaining between them. This CDR3 is 14 amino acids long. The CDR3 nucleotides are TGTGCCAGCAGCCCACGGGACTTCACCGGGGAGCTGTTTTTT. Protein sequence: CASSPRDFTGELFF.

This chain links TRBV13 with TRBJ2-5, with 10 bases aligning to TRBD1. This CDR3 contains 15 residues. V lost 0 bases and J lost 5; bases outside the gene matches: 3. Looked up from germline, CDR1 is PRHDT and CDR2 is FYEKMQ (reference sequence). CDR3 DNA sequence: TGTGCCAGCAGCTTAGGGACAGGGGGCGCGGAGACCCAGTACTTC. Its translation: CASSLGTGGAETQYF.

This sequence joins TRBV27 and TRBJ2-1; 7 bases line up with TRBD1. The CDR3 loop spans 16 amino acids. Germline lookup yields CDR1 MNHEY and CDR2 SMNVEV (reference sequence). CDR3 nucleotides: TGTGACTCACAGGGGATTTGGGGATTTCCCTACAATGAGCAGTTCTTC. Its translation is CDSQGIWGFPYNEQFF.

V gene TRBV14 combines with J gene TRBJ2-1, with unresolved D. V was clipped by 0 bases and J by 10 bases, with 7 bases between them. Germline V gene sequence: CDR1 SGHDN, CDR2 FVKESK. CDR3 length equals 12 residues. The CDR3 protein is CASSQDFGEQFF. DNA of the CDR3: TGTGCCAGCAGCCAAGATTTCGGGGAGCAGTTCTTC.

This rearrangement joins TRBV30 to TRBJ2-1; no definite D call. In germline, CDR1 is GTSNPN, CDR2 SVGIG (reference sequence). The CDR3 contains 12 residues. Trimming took 0 bases from V and 5 from J, leaving 5 bases between them. The CDR3 sequence is CAWSVEDNEQFF. DNA for the CDR3: TGTGCCTGGAGTGTCGAGGACAATGAGCAGTTCTTC.

The CDR3 is CASRQATNYGYTF. The DNA for the CDR3 is TGTGCCAGCCGACAGGCTACTAACTATGGCTACACCTTC. This chain joins TRBV6-1 and TRBJ1-2; perhaps TRBD1 as D (6 bases). The germline V gene has CDR1 MNHNS and CDR2 SASEGT. The CDR3 loop spans 13 amino acids. The V and J ends lost 8 bases and 0 bases respectively, with 10 bases between them.